Presented here are 27 T cell receptor beta chains from one specimen sequenced in a study of CD8+CD57+ T cells in acquired aplastic anemia. TCR beta VDJ and CDR3 profiles were obtained from a genomic DNA template. Using its own MiXCR run on the reads, TCRdb lists one record per CDR3 protein. Found here are about 210,000 distinct CDR3 sequences, about 59% of them singletons; the top ten hold less than 30%. The sequenced material came from sorted CD4+, CD8+, or CD8+CD57+ T cells (not recorded which) from PBMCs. The receptors were gathered from a human donor in good health.

The J gene is TRBJ1-3, the V gene TRBV19; D is unresolved. Germline V CDR1 and CDR2: LNHDA, SQIVND (reference sequence). The CDR3 extends over 16 amino acids. Trimming cost V 3 bases and J 0 bases, with 12 bases left between them. CDR3 nucleotides: TGTGCCAGTAGTATCGGGCGGGATCTCTCTGGAAACACCATATATTTT. Residues: CASSIGRDLSGNTIYF.

A remark on this clonotype: Just one base apart from a much larger clone, this may be a read error. The chain is built from TRBV4-1 and TRBJ1-5; tentatively, D is TRBD1 (6 bases). The CDR3 runs 16 residues. In germline, CDR1 is MGHRA, CDR2 YSYEKL. The DNA of the CDR3 is TGTGCCAGCAGGTCCCCAACAGGGTTCGGCAATCAGCCCCAGCATTTT. Its translation is CASRSPTGFGNQPQHF.

This clonotype has only a few counts. The J gene is TRBJ1-1, the V gene TRBV2; D remains ambiguous. Germline V gene lookup returns CDR1 SNHLY and CDR2 FYNNEI. Trimming took off 1 base at V and 1 base at J, with 13 bases between the two ends. The CDR3 covers 16 residues. The CDR3 sequence is CASSEGTVVGNTEAFF. The CDR3 nucleotides are TGTGCCAGCAGTGAAGGCACGGTCGTGGGGAACACTGAAGCTTTCTTT.

This rearrangement joins TRBV25-1 to TRBJ1-4, with D possibly matching TRBD1 (6 bases). Germline V gene lookup returns CDR1 MGHDK and CDR2 SYGVNS. Trimming removed 1 base from V and 4 bases from J, with 10 bases in between. CDR3 size: 15 residues. CDR3 DNA sequence: TGTGCCAGCAGTGAATCGGGGGCGCGTAATGAAAAACTGTTTTTT. Residues: CASSESGARNEKLFF.

The V call is TRBV6-4, the J call TRBJ1-1; D remains unclear. The CDR3 spans 14 residues. Germline V gene data show CDR1 as MRHNA and CDR2 as SNTAGT. V lost 2 bases, J lost 4 bases, and 11 bases lay in between. CDR3 amino acids: CASSDTSRATEAFF. The CDR3 DNA follows: TGTGCCAGCAGTGACACGTCTAGGGCCACTGAAGCTTTCTTT.

This clonotype has a count of ten or more. The chain uses TRBV19 and TRBJ1-5; no definite D call. The V end lost 6 bases, the J end lost 7 bases, and 13 bases lay between the germline ends. CDR1 is LNHDA, CDR2 SQIVND, per germline (reference sequence). The CDR3 contains 13 residues. The CDR3 sequence is CASRREGPQPQHF. The CDR3 coding sequence is TGTGCCAGTAGGAGGGAGGGCCCCCAGCCCCAGCATTTT. The whole variable domain, remainder taken from reference TRBV19 and TRBJ1-5, is DGGITQSPKYLFRKEGQNVTLSCEQNLNHDAMYWYRQDPGQGLRLIYYSQIVNDFQKGDIAEGYSVSREKKESFPLTVTSAQKNPTAFYLCASRREGPQPQHFGDGTRLSIL.

This chain uses TRBV19 with TRBJ1-1; maybe TRBD1 (5 bases). V was trimmed by 5 bases and J by 1 base, leaving 14 bases between them. CDR3 length equals 15 residues. Germline-derived CDR1 and CDR2 are LNHDA and SQIVND (reference sequence). The CDR3 region is CASSPQTDANTEAFF. The CDR3 coding sequence is TGTGCCAGTAGTCCCCAGACAGATGCGAACACTGAAGCTTTCTTT.

The sample holds many counts of this clonotype. The chain couples TRBV9 to TRBJ2-3, with TRBD2 matching 12 bases. Germline trimming cut 3 bases from V and 0 bases from J; bases unmatched to any gene: 11. Germline values: CDR1 SGDLS, CDR2 YYNGEE. The CDR3 is 19 residues long. CDR3 sequence reads: CASSADLGTSGPSTDTQYF. Written as DNA, the CDR3 is TGTGCCAGCAGCGCCGACCTCGGGACTAGCGGGCCCAGCACAGATACGCAGTATTTT. The whole variable domain, remainder taken from reference TRBV9 and TRBJ2-3, is DSGVTQTPKHLITATGQRVTLRCSPRSGDLSVYWYQQSLDQGLQFLIQYYNGEERAKGNILERFSAQQFPDLHSELNLSSLELGDSALYFCASSADLGTSGPSTDTQYFGPGTRLTVL.

This clonotype was recorded many times. The V call is TRBV5-1, the J call TRBJ2-3, with D hard to call. The ends were cut back, 0 bases at V and 1 base at J, with 12 bases in the middle. The CDR3 has 16 residues. The germline CDR1 and CDR2 sequences are SGHRS and YFSETQ. CDR3 in amino acids: CASSLGHPSGTDTQYF. Here the CDR3 DNA reads TGCGCCAGCAGCTTGGGACACCCGAGTGGCACAGATACGCAGTATTTT.

The rearrangement uses TRBV7-9 and TRBJ2-7; D is perhaps TRBD2 (5 bases). The germline gives CDR1 SEHNR, CDR2 FQNEAQ (reference sequence). Trimming removed 5 bases from V and 3 bases from J, with 11 bases in between. This CDR3 has 13 amino acids. The CDR3 is CASSRGPLYEQYF. CDR3 DNA: TGTGCCAGCAGCCGCGGGCCGCTCTACGAGCAGTACTTC.

This clonotype has only a few counts. The rearrangement joins TRBV19 to TRBJ2-7; 8 bases fit TRBD2. V dropped 7 bases and J dropped 5; count of bases not matched to a gene: 19. CDR1 is LNHDA, CDR2 SQIVND, per germline (reference sequence). The CDR3 contains 17 residues. The CDR3 DNA reads TGTGCCAGTACCCCATCCCTTTGGCGGGAGGTGGGCAACGAGCAGTACTTC. Amino acid sequence: CASTPSLWREVGNEQYF.

J is TRBJ2-7 and V is TRBV9; D gene ambiguous. Germline CDR1 and CDR2: SGDLS and YYNGEE. This CDR3 has 15 amino acids. V shed 4 bases and J shed 5 bases, with 19 bases lying between them. CDR3 loop: CASSPWMTGADEQYF. CDR3 sequence (DNA): TGTGCCAGCAGCCCCTGGATGACTGGCGCCGACGAGCAGTACTTC.

The rearrangement uses TRBV7-9 and TRBJ2-1; possibly TRBD1 for D (5 bases). V lost 1 base and J lost 7, with 11 bases in between. From germline, CDR1 is SEHNR and CDR2 FQNEAQ (reference sequence). This CDR3 has 14 residues. The DNA of the CDR3 is TGTGCCAGCAGCTTAGAAGGGGCAGGTAATGAGCAGTTCTTC. Amino acid sequence: CASSLEGAGNEQFF.

The chain uses TRBV2 and TRBJ1-4, with a tentative D call TRBD1 (6 bases). The CDR3 runs to 13 residues. With 3 bases removed from V and 8 bases from J, the gap between germline ends came to 10 bases. CDR1 and CDR2 (germline): SNHLY, FYNNEI. CDR3 coding DNA: TGTGCCAGCAGTGACACAGGGAGAGAAAAACTGTTTTTT. Residues: CASSDTGREKLFF.

The chain employs TRBV2 and TRBJ2-3; 9 bases agree with TRBD2. Germline V gene lookup returns CDR1 SNHLY and CDR2 FYNNEI. Unmatched junction bases numbered 2, after V lost 6 bases and J lost 1 base. The CDR3 has 14 amino acids. The CDR3 reads CASRRTSGTDTQYF. In DNA form, the CDR3 reads TGTGCCAGCAGGAGGACTAGCGGCACAGATACGCAGTATTTT.

The V and J genes are TRBV7-8 and TRBJ2-7, with D perhaps assigned TRBD1 or TRBD2 (6 bases each). The CDR3 spans 14 residues. The V and J ends lost 9 bases and 3 bases respectively, with 18 bases between them. Germline values: CDR1 SGHVS, CDR2 FQNEAQ. CDR3: CASHQGGWGYEQYF. CDR3 sequence (DNA): TGTGCCAGTCACCAAGGGGGGTGGGGCTACGAGCAGTACTTC.

The chain links TRBV10-3 to TRBJ1-2; no firm D call. The germline V gene has CDR1 ENHRY and CDR2 SYGVKD. The V and J ends lost 7 bases and 4 bases respectively, with 16 bases between them. The CDR3 is made up of 14 amino acids. The CDR3 loop is CAITGPTVGYGYTF. For the CDR3, the DNA is TGTGCCATCACCGGACCGACCGTCGGCTATGGCTACACCTTC.

This chain joins TRBV9 and TRBJ2-3; D is unresolved. Germline CDR1 SGDLS, CDR2 YYNGEE. V gave up 0 bases and J gave up 6 bases, with 11 bases separating them. The CDR3 consists of 14 residues. CDR3 in amino acids: CASSVAPDGDTQYF. The DNA for the CDR3 is TGTGCCAGCAGCGTAGCCCCGGACGGGGATACGCAGTATTTT. Full variable domain (rest looked up from reference TRBV9 and TRBJ2-3): DSGVTQTPKHLITATGQRVTLRCSPRSGDLSVYWYQQSLDQGLQFLIQYYNGEERAKGNILERFSAQQFPDLHSELNLSSLELGDSALYFCASSVAPDGDTQYFGPGTRLTVL.

The chain links TRBV7-2 to TRBJ2-3, with D hard to call. Deletions cut 2 bases from V and 0 bases from J, with 6 bases between. There are 14 residues in the CDR3. Germline V gives CDR1 SGHTA, CDR2 FQGNSA. The chain's CDR3 is CASSLKASTDTQYF. The CDR3 DNA is TGTGCCAGCAGCTTAAAGGCCAGCACAGATACGCAGTATTTT.

The genes are TRBV6-5 and TRBJ2-1; 10 bases match TRBD1. Germline assignment: CDR1 MNHEY and CDR2 SVGAGI. This CDR3 region has 17 residues. V lost 5 bases and J lost 0; bases outside the gene matches: 7. Written as DNA, the CDR3 is TGTGCCAGCAGTGTGGGGACAGGGGCAAGCTCCTACAATGAGCAGTTCTTC. Translated: CASSVGTGASSYNEQFF.

With respect to this clonotype: The junction differs from germline at one of its ends, possibly a read error. The chain employs TRBV7-9 and TRBJ2-3, with 11 bases matching TRBD2. CDR1 and CDR2 from the germline V gene are SEHNR and FQNEAQ (reference sequence). The CDR3 has 15 amino acids. In nucleotides, the CDR3 is TGTGCCAGCAGCCACGTTAGCGGGGGGGGGGATACGCAGTCTTTT. As protein: CASSHVSGGGDTQSF.

The V gene is TRBV24-1, the J gene TRBJ2-1; D uncertain. Trimming pared 3 bases from V and 7 bases from J, leaving 9 bases between. This CDR3 is 13 amino acids long. The germline V gene has CDR1 KGHDR and CDR2 SFDVKD. CDR3 sequence reads: CATSDTNSNEQFF. The CDR3, as DNA: TGTGCCACCAGTGATACGAACTCGAATGAGCAGTTCTTC.

This clonotype was counted once. The chain links TRBV29-1 to TRBJ2-7; 8 bases agree with TRBD1. V was clipped by 7 bases and J by 6 bases; unmatched bases: 5. CDR1 and CDR2 (germline): SQVTM, ANQGSEA. The CDR3 spans 11 residues. CDR3: CSAETGAEQYF. The CDR3 DNA reads TGCAGCGCCGAGACAGGGGCCGAGCAGTACTTC.

This clonotype came up many times. The CDR3 spells CASTPAGSTDTQYF. The CDR3 DNA reads as TGTGCCAGTACCCCGGCGGGGAGCACAGATACGCAGTATTTT. V is TRBV19 and J is TRBJ2-3; D is possibly TRBD2 (6 bases). The CDR3 extends over 14 amino acids. The ends were cut back, 7 bases at V and 0 bases at J, with 11 bases in the middle. Germline loops: CDR1 LNHDA, CDR2 SQIVND (reference sequence).

Notes on this clonotype: The junction shows a germline mismatch at one end, possibly a read error. The rearrangement joins TRBV14 to TRBJ2-3, with 8 bases matching TRBD1. CDR3 size: 15 residues. Germline V gene sequence: CDR1 SGHDN, CDR2 FVKESK. CDR3 in amino acids: CVSSQRGTGTDTQYF. CDR3 coding DNA: TGCGTCAGCAGCCAACGAGGGACAGGTACAGATACGCAGTATTTT.

The rearrangement uses TRBV7-9 and TRBJ2-7; TRBD2 might be the D (6 bases). The CDR3 extends over 16 amino acids. V lost 4 bases to trimming and J lost 2 bases, with 18 bases between them. Germline CDR1 reads SEHNR; CDR2 reads FQNEAQ (reference sequence). For the CDR3, the DNA is TGTGCCAGCAGCTCCTCCGCGGGGAGGCATCCCTACGAGCAGTACTTC. Residues: CASSSSAGRHPYEQYF.

This clonotype was seen many times. The genes are TRBV9 and TRBJ2-3; 7 bases map to TRBD1. The CDR3 totals 16 residues. Looked up from germline, CDR1 is SGDLS and CDR2 is YYNGEE. V trimming: 3 bases; J trimming: 2 bases; junction bases outside the gene matches: 9. The CDR3 protein is CASSAPQGQLTDTQYF. The DNA of the CDR3 is TGTGCCAGCAGCGCTCCACAGGGACAGCTCACAGATACGCAGTATTTT.